Listed here are 14 T cell receptor beta chains from one sample, sequenced in a study of T cells in tumors after PD-1 blockade. Here immunoSEQ multiplex PCR was the method, and the copy in TCRdb shows in-frame clones only, minus some. The sample contains thousands of clones, 71% of which appear only once. Specified time point: first of two post-therapy site-matched biopsies approximately 8 weeks apart. Sequenced material: tumor tissue, taken after anti-PD-1 treatment. The receptor set was obtained from a human donor with basal cell carcinoma.

This sequence joins TRBV30 and TRBJ1-5, with 10 bases aligning to TRBD1. Unmatched junction bases numbered 3, after V lost 6 bases and J lost 1 base. The germline CDR1 and CDR2 sequences are GTSNPN and SVGIG (reference sequence). This CDR3 is built from 14 residues. For the CDR3, the DNA is TGTGCCTGCGACAGGGGGCGAAGCAATCAGCCCCAGCATTTT. Amino acid sequence: CACDRGRSNQPQHF.

The chain carries TRBV24-1 and TRBJ1-4; D remains unclear. There are 14 residues in the CDR3. Trimming removed 2 bases from V and 5 bases from J, with 8 bases in between. Germline lookup yields CDR1 KGHDR and CDR2 SFDVKD. The CDR3 sequence: CATSDSERNEKLFF. In nucleotides, the CDR3 is TGTGCCACCAGTGATTCAGAACGGAATGAAAAACTGTTTTTT.

The chain combines TRBV24-1 with TRBJ2-2; 11 bases match TRBD2. The CDR3 spans 18 residues. V was clipped by 5 bases and J by 2 bases; unmatched bases: 9. The germline V gene encodes CDR1 KGHDR and CDR2 SFDVKD. The CDR3, as DNA: TGTGCCACCAGTGGGGCCTCTAGCGGGGGGCTTAACACCGGGGAGCTGTTTTTT. This codes for CATSGASSGGLNTGELFF.

The V gene is TRBV5-8, the J gene TRBJ2-3; D is possibly TRBD1 (5 bases). V lost 4 bases to trimming and J lost 4 bases, with 13 bases between them. Germline V gene sequence: CDR1 SGHTS, CDR2 YDEGEE. This CDR3 is 14 amino acids long. CDR3 nucleotides: TGTGCCAGCAGCCCTCTTTTGGGGCCAGATACGCAGTATTTT. Its protein is CASSPLLGPDTQYF. Full variable domain (rest looked up from reference TRBV5-8 and TRBJ2-3): EAGVTQSPTHLIKTRGQQATLRCSPISGHTSVYWYQQALGLGLQFLLWYDEGEERNRGNFPPRFSGRQFPNYSSELNVNALELEDSALYLCASSPLLGPDTQYFGPGTRLTVL.

The rearrangement links TRBV7-2 to TRBJ2-3; tentatively, D is TRBD1 or TRBD2 (5 bases each). The ends were cut back, 4 bases at V and 4 bases at J, with 12 bases in the middle. CDR3 length: 14 amino acids. Per the germline V gene, CDR1 is SGHTA and CDR2 is FQGNSA. CDR3 in amino acids: CASSSGRGPDTQYF. As DNA, the CDR3 is TGTGCCAGCAGCTCAGGGAGAGGGCCAGATACGCAGTATTTT.

The chain combines TRBV10-2 with TRBJ1-2, with D unresolved. The V gene lost 3 bases and the J gene lost 1 base, with 3 bases spanning the gap. This CDR3 is built from 12 residues. Looked up from germline, CDR1 is WSHSY and CDR2 is SAAADI. CDR3 nucleotide sequence: TGCGCCAGCAGTGACGATAACTATGGCTACACCTTC. Translation gives CASSDDNYGYTF.

The chain recombines TRBV21-1 with TRBJ2-1; TRBD2, the D gene given by the table, was not confirmed from the DNA. TRBV21-1 is listed as a pseudogene. This CDR3 is 18 amino acids long. This CDR3 is CASKAVSGGKPLYNEQFF. CDR3 DNA sequence: TGTGCCAGCAAAGCGGTTAGCGGGGGGAAGCCCTTGTACAATGAGCAGTTCTTC.

The V gene is TRBV13, the J gene TRBJ1-1; D remains ambiguous. In germline, CDR1 is PRHDT, CDR2 FYEKMQ (reference sequence). This CDR3 comprises 16 residues. V dropped 2 bases and J dropped 1 base, with 14 bases sitting between them. The CDR3 nucleotides are TGTGCCAGCAGCTTAAGAAGCTCCCGGCAGAACACTGAAGCTTTCTTT. Protein sequence: CASSLRSSRQNTEAFF. The complete variable domain, with remaining parts taken from reference TRBV13 and TRBJ1-1, reads AAGVIQSPRHLIKEKRETATLKCYPIPRHDTVYWYQQGPGQDPQFLISFYEKMQSDKGSIPDRFSAQQFSDYHSELNMSSLELGDSALYFCASSLRSSRQNTEAFFGQGTRLTVV.

The table lists this clone with a few counts. The rearrangement joins TRBV12-5 to TRBJ2-3, with TRBD1 matching 12 bases. This CDR3 has 16 residues. Germline V gene lookup returns CDR1 LGHNT and CDR2 FRNRAP. Losses at the gene ends were 5 bases for V and 5 bases for J; bases not matched to a gene: 8. In DNA, the CDR3 is TGTGCTAGTGGTGCCCGGGACAGGGGGCTCGGAGATACGCAGTATTTT. Translating it yields CASGARDRGLGDTQYF.

This clone was seen a few times. V is TRBV5-1 and J is TRBJ2-5; D is uncertain. Between the trimmed V and J ends, which lost 1 base and 5 bases, there was a span of 3 bases. Germline V gene lookup returns CDR1 SGHRS and CDR2 YFSETQ. The CDR3 totals 11 residues. The CDR3 reads CASSLRETQYF. CDR3 DNA: TGCGCCAGCAGCTTGAGGGAGACCCAGTACTTC.

This clone was seen only a few times. The J gene is TRBJ2-3, the V gene TRBV30; D is possibly TRBD2 (7 bases). This CDR3 comprises 16 residues. Trimming took off 2 bases at V and 5 bases at J, with 20 bases between the two ends. Germline V gene lookup returns CDR1 GTSNPN and CDR2 SVGIG (reference sequence). This chain's CDR3 is CAWSSGGQGMIDTQYF. For the CDR3, the DNA is TGTGCCTGGAGTTCGGGGGGCCAGGGGATGATAGATACGCAGTATTTT.

The V and J genes are TRBV2 and TRBJ1-3; 9 positions agree with TRBD1. Germline CDR1 and CDR2: SNHLY and FYNNEI. V shed 0 bases and J 10 bases; nucleotides not matched to a gene: 7. The CDR3 length is 15 residues. The CDR3 sequence: CASSEARDRVFTIYF. The CDR3 DNA reads as TGTGCCAGCAGTGAAGCACGGGACAGGGTTTTTACCATATATTTT.

This clone was seen only a few times. The CDR3 is CASRLITDYTF. The CDR3 nucleotides read TGTGCCAGTAGACTGATTACAGACTACACCTTC. The chain recombines TRBV19 with TRBJ1-2; D ambiguous. V lost 6 bases to trimming and J lost 10 bases, with 12 bases between them. The CDR3 runs to 11 residues. The germline V gene has CDR1 LNHDA and CDR2 SQIVND (reference sequence).

The CDR3 region has the DNA TGTGCCAGCAGTGGGGGACAGGGGATGTTAGCGGAGACCCAGTACTTC. It encodes CASSGGQGMLAETQYF. The J gene is TRBJ2-5, the V gene TRBV6-1; TRBD1 agrees at 10 bases. From germline, CDR1 is MNHNS and CDR2 SASEGT. This CDR3 is 16 amino acids long. With V trimmed by 4 bases and J by 5 bases, 10 bases remained unmatched.